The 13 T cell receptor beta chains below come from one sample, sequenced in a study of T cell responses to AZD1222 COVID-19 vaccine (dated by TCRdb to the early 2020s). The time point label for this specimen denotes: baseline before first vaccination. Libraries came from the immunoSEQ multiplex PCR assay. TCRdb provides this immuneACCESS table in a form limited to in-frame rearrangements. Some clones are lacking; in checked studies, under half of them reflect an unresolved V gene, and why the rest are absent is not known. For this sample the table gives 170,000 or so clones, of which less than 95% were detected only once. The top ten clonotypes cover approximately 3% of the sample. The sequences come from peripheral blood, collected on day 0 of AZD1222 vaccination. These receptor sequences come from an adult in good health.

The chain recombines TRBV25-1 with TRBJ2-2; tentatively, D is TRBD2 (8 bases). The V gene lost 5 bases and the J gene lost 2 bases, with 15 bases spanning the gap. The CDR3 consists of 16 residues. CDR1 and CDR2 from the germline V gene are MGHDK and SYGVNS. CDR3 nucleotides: TGTGCCAGCAGTAACCCGGGAGGGGGCAACACCGGGGAGCTGTTTTTT. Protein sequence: CASSNPGGGNTGELFF. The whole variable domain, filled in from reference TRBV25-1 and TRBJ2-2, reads EADIYQTPRYLVIGTGKKITLECSQTMGHDKMYWYQQDPGMELHLIHYSYGVNSTEKGDLSSESTVSRIRTEHFPLTLESARPSHTSQYLCASSNPGGGNTGELFFGEGSRLTVL.

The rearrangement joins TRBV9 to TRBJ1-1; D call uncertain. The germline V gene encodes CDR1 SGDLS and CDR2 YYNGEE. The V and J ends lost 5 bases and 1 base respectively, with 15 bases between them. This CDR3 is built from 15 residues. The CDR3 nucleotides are TGTGCCAGCAGGCCTATTTCCCTGAAGAACACTGAAGCTTTCTTT. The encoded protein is CASRPISLKNTEAFF.

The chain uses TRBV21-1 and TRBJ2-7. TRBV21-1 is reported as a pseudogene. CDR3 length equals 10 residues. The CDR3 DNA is TGTGCCACCATATCTGTGGGGCAGTACTTC. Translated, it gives CATISVGQYF.

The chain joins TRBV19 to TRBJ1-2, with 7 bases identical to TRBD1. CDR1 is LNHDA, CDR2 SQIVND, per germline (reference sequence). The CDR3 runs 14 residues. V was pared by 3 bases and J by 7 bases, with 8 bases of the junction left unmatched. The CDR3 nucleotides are TGTGCCAGTAGTATTGGCGGACAGGTCATTGGCTACACCTTC. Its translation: CASSIGGQVIGYTF. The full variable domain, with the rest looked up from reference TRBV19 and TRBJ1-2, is DGGITQSPKYLFRKEGQNVTLSCEQNLNHDAMYWYRQDPGQGLRLIYYSQIVNDFQKGDIAEGYSVSREKKESFPLTVTSAQKNPTAFYLCASSIGGQVIGYTFGSGTRLTVV.

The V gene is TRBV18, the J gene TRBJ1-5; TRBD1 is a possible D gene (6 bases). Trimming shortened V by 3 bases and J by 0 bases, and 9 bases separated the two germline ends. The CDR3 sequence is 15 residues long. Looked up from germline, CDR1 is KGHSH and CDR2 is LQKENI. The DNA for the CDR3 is TGTGCCAGCTCACCGACAGGAGCTAGCAATCAGCCCCAGCATTTT. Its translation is CASSPTGASNQPQHF. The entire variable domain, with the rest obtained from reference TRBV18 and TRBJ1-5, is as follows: NAGVMQNPRHLVRRRGQEARLRCSPMKGHSHVYWYRQLPEEGLKFMVYLQKENIIDESGMPKERFSAEFPKEGPSILRIQQVVRGDSAAYFCASSPTGASNQPQHFGDGTRLSIL.

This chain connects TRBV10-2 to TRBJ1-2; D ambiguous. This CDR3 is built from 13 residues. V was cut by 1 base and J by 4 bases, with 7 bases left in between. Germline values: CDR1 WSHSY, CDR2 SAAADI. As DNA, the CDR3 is TGCGCCAGCAGTGAGTGGGGAGGCTATGGCTACACCTTC. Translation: CASSEWGGYGYTF.

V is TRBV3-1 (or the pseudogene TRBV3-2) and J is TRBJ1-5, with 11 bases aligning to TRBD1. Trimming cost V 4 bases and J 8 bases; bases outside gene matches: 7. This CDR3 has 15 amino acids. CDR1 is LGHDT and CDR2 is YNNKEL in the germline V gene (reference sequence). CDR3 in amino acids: CASSPPGQGGKPQHF. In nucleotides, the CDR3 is TGTGCCAGCAGCCCCCCGGGACAGGGGGGAAAGCCCCAGCATTTT.

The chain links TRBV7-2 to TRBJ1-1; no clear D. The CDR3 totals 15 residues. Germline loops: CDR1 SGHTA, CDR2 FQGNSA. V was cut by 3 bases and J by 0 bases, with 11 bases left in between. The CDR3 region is CASSFVREVNTEAFF. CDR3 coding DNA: TGTGCCAGCAGCTTCGTGAGGGAGGTGAACACTGAAGCTTTCTTT. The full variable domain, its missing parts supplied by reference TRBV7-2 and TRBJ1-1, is GAGVSQSPSNKVTEKGKDVELRCDPISGHTALYWYRQSLGQGLEFLIYFQGNSAPDKSGLPSDRFSAERTGGSVSTLTIQRTQQEDSAVYLCASSFVREVNTEAFFGQGTRLTVV.

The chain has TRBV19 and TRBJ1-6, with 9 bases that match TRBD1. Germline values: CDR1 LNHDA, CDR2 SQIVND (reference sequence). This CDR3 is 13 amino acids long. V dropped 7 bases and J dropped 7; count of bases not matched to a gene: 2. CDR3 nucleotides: TGTGCCAGTAAGGGGACAGGGAATTCACCCCTCCACTTT. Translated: CASKGTGNSPLHF.

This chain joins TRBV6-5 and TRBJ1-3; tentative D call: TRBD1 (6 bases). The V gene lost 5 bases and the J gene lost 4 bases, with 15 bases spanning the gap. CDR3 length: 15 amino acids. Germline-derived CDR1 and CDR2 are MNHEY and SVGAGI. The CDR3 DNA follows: TGTGCCAGCAGTCAGATCGACAGGACAGGAAACACCATATATTTT. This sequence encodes CASSQIDRTGNTIYF.

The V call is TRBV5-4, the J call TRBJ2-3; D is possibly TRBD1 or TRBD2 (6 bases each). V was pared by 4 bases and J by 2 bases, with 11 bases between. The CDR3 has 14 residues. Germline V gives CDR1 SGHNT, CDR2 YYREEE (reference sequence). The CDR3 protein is CASSGTGATDTQYF. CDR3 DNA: TGTGCCAGCAGCGGGACGGGGGCCACAGATACGCAGTATTTT.

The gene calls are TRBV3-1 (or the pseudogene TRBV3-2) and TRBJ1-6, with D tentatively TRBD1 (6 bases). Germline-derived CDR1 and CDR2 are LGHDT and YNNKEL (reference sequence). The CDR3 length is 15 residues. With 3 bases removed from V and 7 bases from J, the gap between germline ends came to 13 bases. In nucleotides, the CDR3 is TGTGCCAGCAGCCAGGGGGGGGCCAAGAATTCACCCCTCCACTTT. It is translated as CASSQGGAKNSPLHF.

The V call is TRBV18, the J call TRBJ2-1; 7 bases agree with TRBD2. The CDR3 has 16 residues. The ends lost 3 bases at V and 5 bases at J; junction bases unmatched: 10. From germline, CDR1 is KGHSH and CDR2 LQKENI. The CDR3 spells CASSPRRGTVDNEQFF. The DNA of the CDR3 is TGTGCCAGCTCACCCAGGCGGGGGACTGTCGACAATGAGCAGTTCTTC.